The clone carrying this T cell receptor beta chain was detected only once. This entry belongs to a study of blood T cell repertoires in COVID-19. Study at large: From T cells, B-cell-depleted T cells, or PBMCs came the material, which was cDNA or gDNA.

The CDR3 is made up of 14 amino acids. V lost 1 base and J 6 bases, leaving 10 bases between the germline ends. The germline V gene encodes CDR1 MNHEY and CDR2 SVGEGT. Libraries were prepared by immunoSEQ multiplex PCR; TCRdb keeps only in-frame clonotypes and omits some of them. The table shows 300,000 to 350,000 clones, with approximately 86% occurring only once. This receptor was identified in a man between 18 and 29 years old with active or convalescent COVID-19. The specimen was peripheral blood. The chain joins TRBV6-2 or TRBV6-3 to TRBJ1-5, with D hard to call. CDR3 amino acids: CASSYLTRSQPQHF. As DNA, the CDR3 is TGTGCCAGCAGTTACTTGACACGAAGTCAGCCCCAGCATTTT.